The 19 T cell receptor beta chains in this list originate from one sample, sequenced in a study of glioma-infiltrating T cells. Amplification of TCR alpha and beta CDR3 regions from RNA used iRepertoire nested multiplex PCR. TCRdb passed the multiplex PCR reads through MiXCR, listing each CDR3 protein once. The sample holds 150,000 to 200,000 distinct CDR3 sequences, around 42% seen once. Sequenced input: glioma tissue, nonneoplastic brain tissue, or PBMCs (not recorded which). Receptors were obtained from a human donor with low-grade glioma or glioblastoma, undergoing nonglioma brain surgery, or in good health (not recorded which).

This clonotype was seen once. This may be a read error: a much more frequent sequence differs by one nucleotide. CDR3 residues: CASSLARPATDTKYF. The CDR3 nucleotides read TGTGCCAGCAGCTTAGCTCGGCCTGCAACAGATACGAAGTATTTT. The V gene is TRBV7-2, the J gene TRBJ2-3, with D hard to call. CDR3 size: 15 residues. CDR1 and CDR2 from the germline V gene are SGHTA and FQGNSA.

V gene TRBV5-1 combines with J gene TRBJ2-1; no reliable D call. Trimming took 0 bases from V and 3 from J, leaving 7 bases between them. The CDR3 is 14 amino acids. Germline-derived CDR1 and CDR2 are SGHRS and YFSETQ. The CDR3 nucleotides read TGCGCCAGCAGCTTGGAACTCGACTACAATGAGCAGTTCTTC. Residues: CASSLELDYNEQFF.

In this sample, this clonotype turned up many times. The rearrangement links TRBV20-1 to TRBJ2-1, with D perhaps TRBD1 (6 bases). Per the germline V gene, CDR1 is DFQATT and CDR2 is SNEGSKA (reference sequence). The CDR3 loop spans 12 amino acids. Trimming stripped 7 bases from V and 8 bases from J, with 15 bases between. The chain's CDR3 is CSVIQGPHEQFF. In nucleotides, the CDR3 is TGCAGTGTTATACAGGGTCCCCATGAGCAGTTCTTC.

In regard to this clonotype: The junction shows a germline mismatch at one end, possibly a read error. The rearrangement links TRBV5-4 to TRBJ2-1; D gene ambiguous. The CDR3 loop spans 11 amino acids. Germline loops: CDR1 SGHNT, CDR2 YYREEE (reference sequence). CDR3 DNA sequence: TGTGCCAGCAGCTTGAACAATGAGCGGTTCTTC. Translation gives CASSLNNERFF.

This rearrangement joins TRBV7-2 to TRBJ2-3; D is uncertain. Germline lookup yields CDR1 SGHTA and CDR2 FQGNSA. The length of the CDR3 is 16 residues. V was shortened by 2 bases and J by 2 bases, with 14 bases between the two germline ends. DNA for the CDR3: TGTGCCAGCAGCTTAAATGCGGTACGTATCACAGATACGCAGTATTTT. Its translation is CASSLNAVRITDTQYF.

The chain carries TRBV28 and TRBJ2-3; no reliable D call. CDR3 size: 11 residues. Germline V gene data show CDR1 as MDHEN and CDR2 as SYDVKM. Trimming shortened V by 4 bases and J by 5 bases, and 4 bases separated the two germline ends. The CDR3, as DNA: TGTGCCAGCAGTTCAAAAGATACGCAGTATTTT. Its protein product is CASSSKDTQYF.

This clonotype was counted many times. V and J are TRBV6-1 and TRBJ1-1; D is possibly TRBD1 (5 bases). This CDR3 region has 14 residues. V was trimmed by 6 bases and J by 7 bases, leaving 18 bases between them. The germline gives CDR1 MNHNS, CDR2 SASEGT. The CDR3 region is CASRVTWDGDEAFF. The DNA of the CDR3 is TGTGCCAGCAGGGTTACTTGGGACGGAGATGAAGCTTTCTTT.

DNA of the CDR3: TGTGCCAGCACGCCATTAGCGGGAGAGGCCCACGAGCAGTACTTC. It is translated as CASTPLAGEAHEQYF. The V call is TRBV27, the J call TRBJ2-7; the match to TRBD2 covers 9 bases. In germline, CDR1 is MNHEY, CDR2 SMNVEV (reference sequence). The CDR3 has 15 amino acids. The trim removed 7 bases at V and 5 bases at J, leaving 12 bases unmatched.

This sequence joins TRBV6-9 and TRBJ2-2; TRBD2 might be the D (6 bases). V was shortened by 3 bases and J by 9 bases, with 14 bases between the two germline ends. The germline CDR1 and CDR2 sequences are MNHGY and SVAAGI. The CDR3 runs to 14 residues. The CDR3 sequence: CASSYIRGTWELFF. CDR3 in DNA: TGTGCCAGCAGTTACATCCGGGGGACCTGGGAGCTGTTTTTT.

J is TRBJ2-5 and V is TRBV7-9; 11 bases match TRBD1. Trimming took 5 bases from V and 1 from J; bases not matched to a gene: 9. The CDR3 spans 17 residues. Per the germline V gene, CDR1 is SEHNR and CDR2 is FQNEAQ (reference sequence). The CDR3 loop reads CASSPYGQGAFQETQYF. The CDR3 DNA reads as TGTGCCAGCAGCCCATACGGACAGGGGGCTTTCCAAGAGACCCAGTACTTC.

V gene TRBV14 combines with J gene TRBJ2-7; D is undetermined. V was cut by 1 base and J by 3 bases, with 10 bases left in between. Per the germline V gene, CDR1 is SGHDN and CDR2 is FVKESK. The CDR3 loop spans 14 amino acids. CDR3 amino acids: CASSQVLGSYEQYF. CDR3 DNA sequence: TGTGCCAGCAGCCAAGTTTTAGGAAGCTACGAGCAGTACTTC. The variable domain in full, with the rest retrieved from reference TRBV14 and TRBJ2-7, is EAGVTQFPSHSVIEKGQTVTLRCDPISGHDNLYWYRRVMGKEIKFLLHFVKESKQDESGMPNNRFLAERTGGTYSTLKVQPAELEDSGVYFCASSQVLGSYEQYFGPGTRLTVT.

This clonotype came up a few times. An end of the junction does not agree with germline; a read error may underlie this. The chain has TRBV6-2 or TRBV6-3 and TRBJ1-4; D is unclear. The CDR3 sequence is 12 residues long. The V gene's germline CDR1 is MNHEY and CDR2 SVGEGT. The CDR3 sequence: CASSSSGEKLFF. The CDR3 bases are TGCGCCAGCAGTAGCTCTGGTGAAAAACTGTTTTTT.

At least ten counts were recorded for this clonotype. In nucleotides, the CDR3 is TGTGCCATCAGTCCGAGCTCTGGAAACACCATATATTTT. Translated: CAISPSSGNTIYF. This chain links TRBV10-3 with TRBJ1-3; unclear D gene. CDR3 length: 13 residues. V was cut by 5 bases and J by 0 bases, with 5 bases left in between. Germline V lookup: CDR1 ENHRY, CDR2 SYGVKD.

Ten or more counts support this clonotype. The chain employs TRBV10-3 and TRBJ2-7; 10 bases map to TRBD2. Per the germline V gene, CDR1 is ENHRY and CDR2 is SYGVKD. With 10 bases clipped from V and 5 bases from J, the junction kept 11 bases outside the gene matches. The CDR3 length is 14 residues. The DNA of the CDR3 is TGTGCCAGCTCCCTAGCGGGAGATCTCCACGAGCAGTACTTC. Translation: CASSLAGDLHEQYF.

The DNA for the CDR3 is TGCAGTCCCTCGGGGACAGGGTCCTACGAGCAGTACTTC. It encodes CSPSGTGSYEQYF. The chain is built from TRBV20-1 and TRBJ2-7, with 9 bases matching TRBD1. CDR3 length: 13 amino acids. After removal of 8 bases from V and 1 base from J, the junction contained 6 bases not matched to a gene. Germline lookup yields CDR1 DFQATT and CDR2 SNEGSKA (reference sequence).

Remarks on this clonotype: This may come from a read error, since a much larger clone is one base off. The CDR3 nucleotides read TGCAGTGCTAGAGATCTCAGTCCGCCCACAGGGTACGAGCAGTACTTC. Its protein is CSARDLSPPTGYEQYF. The V call is TRBV20-1, the J call TRBJ2-7, with D possibly TRBD1 on 6 matching bases. This CDR3 is 16 amino acids long. Between the trimmed V and J ends, which lost 0 bases and 4 bases, there was a span of 19 bases. CDR1 and CDR2 (germline): DFQATT, SNEGSKA (reference sequence).

CDR3 protein: CASSFYRRDLSPLHF. The DNA of the CDR3 is TGTGCCAGCAGCTTTTACAGGCGTGATCTTTCACCCCTCCACTTT. The chain employs TRBV7-9 and TRBJ1-6; maybe TRBD1 (5 bases). Germline V gene lookup returns CDR1 SEHNR and CDR2 FQNEAQ (reference sequence). Trimming shortened V by 3 bases and J by 9 bases, and 15 bases separated the two germline ends. The CDR3 spans 15 residues.

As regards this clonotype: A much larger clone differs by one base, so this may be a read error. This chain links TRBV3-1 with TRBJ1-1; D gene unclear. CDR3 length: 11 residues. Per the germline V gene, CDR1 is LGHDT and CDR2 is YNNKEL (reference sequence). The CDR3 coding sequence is TGTGCCAGCACCCAAGCCGGCGAAGCTTTCTTT. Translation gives CASTQAGEAFF.

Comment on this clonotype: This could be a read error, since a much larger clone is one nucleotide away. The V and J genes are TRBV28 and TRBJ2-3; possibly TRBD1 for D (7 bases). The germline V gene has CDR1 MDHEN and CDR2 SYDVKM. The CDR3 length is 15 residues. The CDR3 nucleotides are TGTCCCAGCAGTTTATACAGGGGAGGAGCAGATACGCAGTATTTT. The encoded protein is CPSSLYRGGADTQYF.